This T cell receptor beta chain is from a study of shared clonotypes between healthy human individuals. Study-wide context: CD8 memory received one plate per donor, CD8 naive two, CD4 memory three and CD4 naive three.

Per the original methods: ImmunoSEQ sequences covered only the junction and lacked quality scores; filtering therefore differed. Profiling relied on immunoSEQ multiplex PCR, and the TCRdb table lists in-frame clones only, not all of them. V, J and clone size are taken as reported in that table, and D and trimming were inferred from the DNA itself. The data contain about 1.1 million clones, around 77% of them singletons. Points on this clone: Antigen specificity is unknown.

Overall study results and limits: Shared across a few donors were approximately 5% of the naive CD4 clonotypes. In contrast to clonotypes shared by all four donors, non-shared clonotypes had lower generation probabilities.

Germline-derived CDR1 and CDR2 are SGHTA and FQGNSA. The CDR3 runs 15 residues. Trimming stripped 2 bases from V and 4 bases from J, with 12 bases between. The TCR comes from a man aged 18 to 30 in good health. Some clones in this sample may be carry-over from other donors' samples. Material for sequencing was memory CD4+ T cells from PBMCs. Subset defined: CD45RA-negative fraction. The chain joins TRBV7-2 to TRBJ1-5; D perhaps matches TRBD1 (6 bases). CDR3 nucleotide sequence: TGTGCCAGCAGCTTAAGTGACAGGTTAAATCAGCCCCAGCATTTT. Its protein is CASSLSDRLNQPQHF.